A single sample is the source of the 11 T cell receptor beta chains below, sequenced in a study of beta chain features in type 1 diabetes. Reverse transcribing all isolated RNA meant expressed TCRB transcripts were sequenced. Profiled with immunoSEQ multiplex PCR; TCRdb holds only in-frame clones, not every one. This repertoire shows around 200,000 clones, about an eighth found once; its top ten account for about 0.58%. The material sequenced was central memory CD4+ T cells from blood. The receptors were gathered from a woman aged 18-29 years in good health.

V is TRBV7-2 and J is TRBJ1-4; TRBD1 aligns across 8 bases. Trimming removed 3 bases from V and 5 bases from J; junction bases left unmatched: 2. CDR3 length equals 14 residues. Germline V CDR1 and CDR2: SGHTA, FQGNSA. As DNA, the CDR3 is TGTGCCAGCAGCTTCCGGACAGGGAATGAAAAACTGTTTTTT. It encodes CASSFRTGNEKLFF.

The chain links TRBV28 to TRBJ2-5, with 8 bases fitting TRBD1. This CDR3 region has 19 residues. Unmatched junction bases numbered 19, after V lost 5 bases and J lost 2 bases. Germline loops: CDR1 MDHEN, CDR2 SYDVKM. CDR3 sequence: CASSLVADRGVGPQETQYF. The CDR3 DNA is TGTGCCAGCAGTCTCGTCGCAGACAGGGGAGTGGGACCTCAAGAGACCCAGTACTTC.

The CDR3 sequence: CSVEGTDDSGANVLTF. The CDR3 DNA reads TGCAGCGTTGAGGGGACAGACGACTCTGGGGCCAACGTCCTGACTTTC. The V call is TRBV29-1, the J call TRBJ2-6, with 7 bases lining up with TRBD1. Unmatched junction bases numbered 5, after V lost 3 bases and J lost 0 bases. The germline V gene has CDR1 SQVTM and CDR2 ANQGSEA. The CDR3 consists of 16 residues.

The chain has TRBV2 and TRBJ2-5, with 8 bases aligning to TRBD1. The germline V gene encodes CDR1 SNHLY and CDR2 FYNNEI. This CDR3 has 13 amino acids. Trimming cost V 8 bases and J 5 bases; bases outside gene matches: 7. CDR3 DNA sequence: TGTGCCAGCTCGGACAGGGTGCGGGAGACCCAGTACTTC. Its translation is CASSDRVRETQYF.

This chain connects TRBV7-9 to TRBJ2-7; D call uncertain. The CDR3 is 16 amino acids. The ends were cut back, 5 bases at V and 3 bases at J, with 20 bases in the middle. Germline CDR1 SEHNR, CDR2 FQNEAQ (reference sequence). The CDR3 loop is CASSNMGLDPDYEQYF. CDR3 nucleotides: TGTGCCAGCAGCAATATGGGCCTCGACCCCGACTACGAGCAGTACTTC.

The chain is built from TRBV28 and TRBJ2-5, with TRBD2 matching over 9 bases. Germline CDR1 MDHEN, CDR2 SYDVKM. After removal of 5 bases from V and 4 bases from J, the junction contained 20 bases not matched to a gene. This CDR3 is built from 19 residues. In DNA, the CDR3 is TGTGCCAGCAGTGCTCTGGACTGGGGCAGACTAGCGGAGGGAGAGACCCAGTACTTC. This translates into CASSALDWGRLAEGETQYF.

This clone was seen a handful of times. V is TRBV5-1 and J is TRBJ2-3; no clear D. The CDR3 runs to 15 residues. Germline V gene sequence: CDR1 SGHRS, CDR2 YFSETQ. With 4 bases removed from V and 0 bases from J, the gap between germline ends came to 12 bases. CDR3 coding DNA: TGCGCCAGCAGCGCAGAACCTCTTAGCACAGATACGCAGTATTTT. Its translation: CASSAEPLSTDTQYF.

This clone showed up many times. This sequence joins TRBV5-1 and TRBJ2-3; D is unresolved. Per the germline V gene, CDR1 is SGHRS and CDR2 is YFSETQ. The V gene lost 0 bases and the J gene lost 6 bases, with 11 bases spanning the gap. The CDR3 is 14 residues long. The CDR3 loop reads CASSLGFSRDTQYF. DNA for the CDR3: TGCGCCAGCAGCTTGGGGTTTTCGCGGGATACGCAGTATTTT. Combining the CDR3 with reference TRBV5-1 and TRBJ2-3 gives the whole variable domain KAGVTQTPRYLIKTRGQQVTLSCSPISGHRSVSWYQQTPGQGLQFLFEYFSETQRNKGNFPGRFSGRQFSNSRSEMNVSTLELGDSALYLCASSLGFSRDTQYFGPGTRLTVL.

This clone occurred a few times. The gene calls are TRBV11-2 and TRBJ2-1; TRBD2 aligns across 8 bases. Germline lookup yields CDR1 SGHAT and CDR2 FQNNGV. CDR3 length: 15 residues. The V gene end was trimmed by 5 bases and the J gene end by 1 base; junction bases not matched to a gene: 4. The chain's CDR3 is CASSAGLVSYNEQFF. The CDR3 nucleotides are TGTGCCAGCAGCGCGGGACTAGTTTCCTACAATGAGCAGTTCTTC.

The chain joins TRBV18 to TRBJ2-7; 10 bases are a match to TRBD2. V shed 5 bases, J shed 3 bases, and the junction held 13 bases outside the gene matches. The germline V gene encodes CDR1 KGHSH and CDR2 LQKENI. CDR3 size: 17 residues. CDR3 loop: CASSRSAGTSGIYEQYF. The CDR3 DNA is TGTGCCAGCTCAAGATCGGCGGGTACTAGCGGGATCTACGAGCAGTACTTC.

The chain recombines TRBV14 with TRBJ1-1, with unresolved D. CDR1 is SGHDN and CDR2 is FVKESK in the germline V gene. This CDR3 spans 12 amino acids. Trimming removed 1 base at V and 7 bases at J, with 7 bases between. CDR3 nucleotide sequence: TGTGCCAGCAGCCAAGGGGCCTATGAAGCTTTCTTT. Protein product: CASSQGAYEAFF. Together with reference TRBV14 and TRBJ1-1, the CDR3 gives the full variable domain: EAGVTQFPSHSVIEKGQTVTLRCDPISGHDNLYWYRRVMGKEIKFLLHFVKESKQDESGMPNNRFLAERTGGTYSTLKVQPAELEDSGVYFCASSQGAYEAFFGQGTRLTVV.